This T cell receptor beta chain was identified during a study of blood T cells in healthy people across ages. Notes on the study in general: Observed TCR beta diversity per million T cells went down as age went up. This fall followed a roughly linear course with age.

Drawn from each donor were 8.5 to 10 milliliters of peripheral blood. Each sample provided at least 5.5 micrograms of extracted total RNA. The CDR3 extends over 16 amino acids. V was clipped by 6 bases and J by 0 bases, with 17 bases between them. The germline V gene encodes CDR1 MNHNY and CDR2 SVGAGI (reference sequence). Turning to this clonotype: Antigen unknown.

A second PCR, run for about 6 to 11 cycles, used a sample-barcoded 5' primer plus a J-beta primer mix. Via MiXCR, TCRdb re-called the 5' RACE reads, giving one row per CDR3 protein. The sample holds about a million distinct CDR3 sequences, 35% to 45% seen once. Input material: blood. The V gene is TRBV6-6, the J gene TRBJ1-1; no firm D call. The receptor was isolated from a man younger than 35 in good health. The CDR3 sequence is CASSLRGRSLNTEAFF. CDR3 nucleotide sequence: TGTGCCAGCAGCCTACGGGGAAGGAGCCTGAACACTGAAGCTTTCTTT.